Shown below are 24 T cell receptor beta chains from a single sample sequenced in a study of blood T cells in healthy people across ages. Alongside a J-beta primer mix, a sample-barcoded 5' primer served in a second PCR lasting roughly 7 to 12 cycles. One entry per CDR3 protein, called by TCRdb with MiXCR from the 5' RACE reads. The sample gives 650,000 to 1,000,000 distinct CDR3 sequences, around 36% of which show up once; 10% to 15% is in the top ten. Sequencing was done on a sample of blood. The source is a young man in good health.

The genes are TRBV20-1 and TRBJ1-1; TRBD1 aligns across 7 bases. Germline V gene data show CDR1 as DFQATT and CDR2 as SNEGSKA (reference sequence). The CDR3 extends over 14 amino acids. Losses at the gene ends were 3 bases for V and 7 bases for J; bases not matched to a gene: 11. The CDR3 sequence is CSASPTGRLYEAFF. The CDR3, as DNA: TGCAGTGCTAGTCCGACAGGGAGGTTGTATGAAGCTTTCTTT.

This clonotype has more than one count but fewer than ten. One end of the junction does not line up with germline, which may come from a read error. DNA for the CDR3: TGTGTCAGCAGCTTAGCGGGCGGGGTTCGGGCGACAGATACGCAGTATTTT. Its translation is CVSSLAGGVRATDTQYF. The chain couples TRBV7-9 to TRBJ2-3; 7 bases are shared with TRBD2. This CDR3 has 17 residues. Germline V gives CDR1 SEHNR, CDR2 FQNEAQ (reference sequence).

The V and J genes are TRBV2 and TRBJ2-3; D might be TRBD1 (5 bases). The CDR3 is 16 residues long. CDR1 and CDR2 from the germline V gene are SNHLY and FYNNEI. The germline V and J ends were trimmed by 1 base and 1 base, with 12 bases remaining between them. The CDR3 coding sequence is TGTGCCAGCAGTGAAGGGCAGGGTAGGCGCACAGATACGCAGTATTTT. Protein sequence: CASSEGQGRRTDTQYF.

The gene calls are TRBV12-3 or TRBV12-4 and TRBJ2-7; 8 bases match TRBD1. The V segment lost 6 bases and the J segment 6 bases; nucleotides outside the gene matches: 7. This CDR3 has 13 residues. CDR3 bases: TGTGCCAGCAGCTCCGACAGGGGATCCGAGCAGTACTTC. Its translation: CASSSDRGSEQYF.

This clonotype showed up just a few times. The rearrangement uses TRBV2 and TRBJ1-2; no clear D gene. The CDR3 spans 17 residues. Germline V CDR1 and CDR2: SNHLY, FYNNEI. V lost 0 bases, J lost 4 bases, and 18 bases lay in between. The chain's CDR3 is CASSEAHRSVIGYGYTF. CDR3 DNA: TGTGCCAGCAGTGAAGCTCATCGATCCGTAATAGGCTATGGCTACACCTTC.

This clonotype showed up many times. As DNA, the CDR3 is TGTGCCAGCAGACCCGGGACTGGAGAGCAGTACTTC. Protein product: CASRPGTGEQYF. V and J are TRBV6-6 and TRBJ2-7; maybe TRBD2 (6 bases). The CDR3 spans 12 residues. Looked up from germline, CDR1 is MNHNY and CDR2 is SVGAGI (reference sequence). V was cut by 6 bases and J by 7 bases, with 13 bases left in between.

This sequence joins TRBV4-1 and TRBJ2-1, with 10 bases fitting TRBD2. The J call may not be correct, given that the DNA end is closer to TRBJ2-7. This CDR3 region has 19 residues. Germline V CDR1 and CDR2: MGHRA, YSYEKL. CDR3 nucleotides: TGCGCCAGCAGCCAAGAAGGGCTAGCGGGGGAGAGCTCCTACAATGAGCAGTACTTC. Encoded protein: CASSQEGLAGESSYNEQYF.

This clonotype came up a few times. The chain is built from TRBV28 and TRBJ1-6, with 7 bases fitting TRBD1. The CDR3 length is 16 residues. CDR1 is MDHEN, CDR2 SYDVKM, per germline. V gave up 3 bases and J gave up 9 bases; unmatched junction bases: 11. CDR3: CASSLGGTEHSSPLHF. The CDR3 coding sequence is TGTGCCAGCAGTTTGGGGGGGACAGAACATAGTTCACCCCTCCACTTT.

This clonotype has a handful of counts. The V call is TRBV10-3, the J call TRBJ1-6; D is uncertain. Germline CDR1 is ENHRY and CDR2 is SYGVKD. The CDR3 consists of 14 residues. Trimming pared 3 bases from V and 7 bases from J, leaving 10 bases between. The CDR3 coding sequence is TGTGCCATCAGTGAAGGCCGGAACAATTCACCCCTCCACTTT. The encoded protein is CAISEGRNNSPLHF.

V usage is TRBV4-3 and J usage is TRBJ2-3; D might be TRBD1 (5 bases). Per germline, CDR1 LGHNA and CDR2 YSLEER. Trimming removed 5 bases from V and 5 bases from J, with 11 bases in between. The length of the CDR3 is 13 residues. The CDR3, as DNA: TGCGCCAGCAGCTACACAAGGGGAGATACGCAGTATTTT. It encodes CASSYTRGDTQYF.

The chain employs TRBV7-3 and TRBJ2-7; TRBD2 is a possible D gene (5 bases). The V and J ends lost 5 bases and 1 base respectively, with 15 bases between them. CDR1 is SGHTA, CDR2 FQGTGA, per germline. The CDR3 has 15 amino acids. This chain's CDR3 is CASSKTRASSYEQYF. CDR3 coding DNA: TGTGCCAGCAGCAAAACTAGAGCTTCGTCCTACGAGCAGTACTTC.

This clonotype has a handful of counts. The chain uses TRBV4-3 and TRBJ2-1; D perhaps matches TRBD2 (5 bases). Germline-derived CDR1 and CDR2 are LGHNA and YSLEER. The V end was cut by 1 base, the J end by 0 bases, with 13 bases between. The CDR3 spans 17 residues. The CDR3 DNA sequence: TGCGCCAGCAGCCAAGTGCCGACGGGAACCTCCTACAATGAGCAGTTCTTC. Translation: CASSQVPTGTSYNEQFF.

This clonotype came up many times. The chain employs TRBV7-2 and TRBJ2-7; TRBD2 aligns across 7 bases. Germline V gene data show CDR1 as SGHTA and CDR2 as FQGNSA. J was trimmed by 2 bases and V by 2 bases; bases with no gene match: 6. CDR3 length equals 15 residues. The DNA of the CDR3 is TGTGCCAGCAGCTTATCGGGGGGAACAGCCTACGAGCAGTACTTC. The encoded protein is CASSLSGGTAYEQYF.

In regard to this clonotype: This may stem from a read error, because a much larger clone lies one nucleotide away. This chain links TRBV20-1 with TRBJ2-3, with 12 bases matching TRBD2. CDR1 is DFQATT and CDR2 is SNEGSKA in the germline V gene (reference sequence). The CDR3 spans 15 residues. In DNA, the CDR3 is TGCAGTGCGGCAGCGACTAGCGGGGGCACAGATACGCGGTATTTT. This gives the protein CSAAATSGGTDTRYF.

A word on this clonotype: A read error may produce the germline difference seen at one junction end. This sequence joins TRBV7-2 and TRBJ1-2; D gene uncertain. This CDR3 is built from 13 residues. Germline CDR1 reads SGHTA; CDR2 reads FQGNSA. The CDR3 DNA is TGTGCCGGCAGCTCCTCAACATCCTATGGCTACACCTTC. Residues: CAGSSSTSYGYTF.

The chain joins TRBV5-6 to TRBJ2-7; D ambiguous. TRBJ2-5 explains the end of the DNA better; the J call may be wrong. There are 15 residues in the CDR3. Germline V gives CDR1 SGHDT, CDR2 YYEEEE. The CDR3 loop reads CASSLAVSKGETQYF. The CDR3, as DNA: TGTGCCAGCAGCTTGGCCGTCTCGAAGGGAGAGACCCAGTACTTC.

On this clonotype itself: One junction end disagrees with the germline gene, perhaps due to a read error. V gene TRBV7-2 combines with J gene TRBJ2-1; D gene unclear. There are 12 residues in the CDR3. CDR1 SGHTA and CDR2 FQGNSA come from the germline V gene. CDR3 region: CASSFLVNKQFF. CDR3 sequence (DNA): TGTGCCAGCAGCTTCCTCGTCAATAAGCAGTTCTTC.

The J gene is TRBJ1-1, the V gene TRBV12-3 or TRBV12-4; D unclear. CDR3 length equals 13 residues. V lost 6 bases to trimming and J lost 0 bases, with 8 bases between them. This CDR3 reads CASRLAMNTEAFF. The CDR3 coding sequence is TGTGCCAGCAGATTGGCCATGAACACTGAAGCTTTCTTT.

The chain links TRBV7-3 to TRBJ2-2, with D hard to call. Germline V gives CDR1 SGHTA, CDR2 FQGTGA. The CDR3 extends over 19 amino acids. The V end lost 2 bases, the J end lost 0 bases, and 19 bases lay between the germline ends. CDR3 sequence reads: CASSLGARRLGSNTGELFF. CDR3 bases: TGTGCCAGCAGCTTAGGCGCTCGGCGCCTAGGTTCGAACACCGGGGAGCTGTTTTTT.

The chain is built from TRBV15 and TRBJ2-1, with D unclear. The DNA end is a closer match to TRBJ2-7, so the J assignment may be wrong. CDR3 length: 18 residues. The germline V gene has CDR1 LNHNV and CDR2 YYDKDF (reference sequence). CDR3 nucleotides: TGTGCCACCAGCAGTCATAGGCGTAAGGAGTCGGCCTACAATGAGCAGTACTTC. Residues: CATSSHRRKESAYNEQYF.

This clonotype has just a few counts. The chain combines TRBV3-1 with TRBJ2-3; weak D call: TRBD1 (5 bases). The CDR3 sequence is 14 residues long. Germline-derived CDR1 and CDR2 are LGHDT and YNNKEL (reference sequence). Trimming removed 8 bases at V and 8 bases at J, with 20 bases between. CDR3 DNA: TGTGCCAGCGGTATGGGGCCGCGCCTAGGTACGCAGTATTTT. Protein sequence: CASGMGPRLGTQYF.

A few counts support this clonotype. CDR3 coding DNA: TGCAGCGCAACCGCTACTCTGACCAAAAACATTCAGTACTTC. Translation gives CSATATLTKNIQYF. This chain links TRBV29-1 with TRBJ2-4; no firm D call. The CDR3 spans 14 residues. V shed 7 bases and J shed 2 bases, with 15 bases lying between them. Looked up from germline, CDR1 is SQVTM and CDR2 is ANQGSEA. Full variable domain (missing parts from reference TRBV29-1 and TRBJ2-4): SAVISQKPSRDICQRGTSLTIQCQVDSQVTMMFWYRQQPGQSLTLIATANQGSEATYESGFVIDKFPISRPNLTFSTLTVSNMSPEDSSIYLCSATATLTKNIQYFGAGTRLSVL.

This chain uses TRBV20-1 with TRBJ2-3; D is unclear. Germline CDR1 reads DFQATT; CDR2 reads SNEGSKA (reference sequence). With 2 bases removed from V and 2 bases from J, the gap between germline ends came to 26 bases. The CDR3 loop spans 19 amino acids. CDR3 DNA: TGCAGTGCTAGACCCCAGGTTCGGCCACGCAACCTAAACACAGATACGCAGTATTTT. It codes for CSARPQVRPRNLNTDTQYF.

The CDR3 DNA sequence: TGTGCCAGCAGCTTAGGACAGGGCGGTAAATCGGGCACTGAAGCTTTCTTT. Its translation: CASSLGQGGKSGTEAFF. The V and J genes are TRBV13 and TRBJ1-1, with a possible D match to TRBD1 (6 bases). V gave up 0 bases and J gave up 4 bases, with 18 bases separating them. The CDR3 extends over 17 amino acids. CDR1 and CDR2 (germline): PRHDT, FYEKMQ (reference sequence). Using reference TRBV13 and TRBJ1-1 for the parts outside the CDR3, the full variable domain is AAGVIQSPRHLIKEKRETATLKCYPIPRHDTVYWYQQGPGQDPQFLISFYEKMQSDKGSIPDRFSAQQFSDYHSELNMSSLELGDSALYFCASSLGQGGKSGTEAFFGQGTRLTVV.